This T cell receptor beta chain was recovered during a study of identical twins. Findings of the study overall: Models underestimated how often monozygotic twins shared out-of-frame TCR alpha. It was possible that invariant MAIT and iNKT cells partly confounded the zero-insertion analyses.

A template switching step contributed a universal primer site, while unique molecular identifiers were present in the cDNA. TCRdb re-called the 5' RACE reads through MiXCR, storing one row per CDR3 protein. The sample contains a few hundred thousand distinct CDR3 sequences, roughly 8.7% of which appear only once. In its sample, this clonotype was seen a few times. Antigen specificity is unknown. There are 14 residues in the CDR3. The germline CDR1 and CDR2 sequences are ENHRY and SYGVKD. V gave up 8 bases and J gave up 4 bases; unmatched junction bases: 7. Another study also made use of these data, one on yellow fever vaccine responses in identical twins.

This TCR was recovered from a woman between 18 and 29 years old in good health. The genes are TRBV10-3 and TRBJ2-2; 7 nucleotides match TRBD2. Input material: CD8+ T cells sorted from blood. The chain's CDR3 is CAISERGSTGELFF. In nucleotides, the CDR3 is TGTGCCATCTCGGAGCGGGGCTCCACCGGGGAGCTGTTTTTT.